These 6 T cell receptor beta chains share one sample of origin, sequenced in a study of blood T cell repertoires in COVID-19. Sequencing was performed with immunoSEQ multiplex PCR; in TCRdb, only in-frame clones are kept and a portion is missing. The profile shows 95,000 to 150,000 clones, more than 80% of them singletons. The sample taken for sequencing was peripheral blood. The source is a middle-aged man with acute or convalescent COVID-19.

The chain carries TRBV25-1 and TRBJ1-2; 7 nucleotides align to TRBD1. Per the germline V gene, CDR1 is MGHDK and CDR2 is SYGVNS. The CDR3 contains 14 residues. The junction had 9 bases not matched to a gene; V was cut back by 3 bases and J by 8 bases. The CDR3 DNA follows: TGTGCCAGCAGTGATCCAGACAGGGCCCGCGGCTACACCTTC. As protein: CASSDPDRARGYTF.

V and J are TRBV27 and TRBJ1-1; D gene uncertain. The CDR3 is made up of 18 amino acids. Deletions cut 0 bases from V and 4 bases from J, with 21 bases between. Germline CDR1 is MNHEY and CDR2 is SMNVEV (reference sequence). The CDR3 reads CASSLSRSTFLAGTEAFF. The CDR3 nucleotides are TGTGCCAGCAGTTTATCGCGGTCGACATTTCTGGCGGGCACTGAAGCTTTCTTT.

This chain connects TRBV30 to TRBJ1-2; D is perhaps TRBD1 (6 bases). Germline CDR1 GTSNPN, CDR2 SVGIG (reference sequence). CDR3 length: 14 residues. Trimming took off 4 bases at V and 2 bases at J, with 14 bases between the two ends. CDR3 residues: CAWTRDNRNYGYTF. The CDR3 DNA is TGTGCCTGGACTCGGGACAACAGGAACTATGGCTACACCTTC.

The CDR3 protein is CAISEGQTYEQYF. CDR3 bases: TGTGCCATCAGTGAGGGGCAAACCTACGAGCAGTACTTC. The chain uses TRBV10-3 and TRBJ2-7; no clear D. The length of the CDR3 is 13 residues. Trimming took off 2 bases at V and 2 bases at J, with 7 bases between the two ends. Germline CDR1 is ENHRY and CDR2 is SYGVKD.

This chain joins TRBV19 and TRBJ2-7; D is possibly TRBD2 (6 bases). The germline V and J ends were trimmed by 3 bases and 3 bases, with 6 bases remaining between them. Germline CDR1 LNHDA, CDR2 SQIVND (reference sequence). This CDR3 is 12 amino acids long. The CDR3 region is CASSMRGYEQYF. As DNA, the CDR3 is TGTGCCAGTAGTATGCGGGGCTACGAGCAGTACTTC.

The chain is built from TRBV12-3 or TRBV12-4 and TRBJ1-2, with D possibly matching TRBD1 (5 bases). The CDR3 sequence is 13 residues long. Trimming took 6 bases from V and 2 from J, leaving 10 bases between them. CDR3 residues: CASSPTGNYGYTF. CDR3 DNA: TGTGCCAGCAGCCCTACAGGAAACTATGGCTACACCTTC.